This T cell receptor (beta chain) stems from a study of cytomegalovirus exposure and HLA in healthy donors. Study summary: A later analysis reported the same platform for the roughly 110 validation repertoires and the 666 first-cohort repertoires. Study-level findings and limits: Testing in vitro showed a few CMV-associated chains specific for CMV antigens. The study put 160 or so TCR beta chains on its list as cytomegalovirus-associated.

Clones were read by immunoSEQ multiplex PCR, and TCRdb kept only the in-frame ones, dropping some. Among hundreds of thousands of clones, roughly 85% were seen once, and the ten largest hold 0.83%. This clone appeared a few times. The target antigen is unknown. The CDR3 covers 15 residues. After removal of 6 bases from V and 5 bases from J, the junction contained 8 bases not matched to a gene. CDR1 SQVTM and CDR2 ANQGSEA come from the germline V gene. The receptor's source is a young woman in good health and CMV-seronegative. The sample taken for sequencing was PBMCs. The chain has TRBV29-1 and TRBJ1-4, with 11 bases that match TRBD1. The CDR3 spells CSVAGTGGRNEKLFF. The CDR3 coding sequence is TGCAGCGTCGCCGGGACAGGGGGTAGGAATGAAAAACTGTTTTTT.